Shown below are 27 T cell receptor beta chains from a single sample sequenced in a study of blood T cell repertoires in COVID-19. The protocol was immunoSEQ multiplex PCR, while the TCRdb copy is restricted to in-frame clones and leaves out a portion. The table includes 60,000 to 85,000 clones, roughly 86% detected once. The specimen was peripheral blood. The receptors stem from a man in his 70s with acute or convalescent COVID-19.

Notes on this clone: At the DNA level, this CDR3 is encoded by other sequences in the same sample as well. CDR3 amino acids: CASSSGQGSTDTQYF. The CDR3 nucleotides read TGTGCCAGCAGCTCGGGACAGGGCAGCACAGATACGCAGTATTTT. The chain joins TRBV7-2 to TRBJ2-3; TRBD1 aligns across 9 bases. Per the germline V gene, CDR1 is SGHTA and CDR2 is FQGNSA. V dropped 4 bases and J dropped 0; count of bases not matched to a gene: 2. The CDR3 is 15 amino acids.

The rearrangement uses TRBV5-5 and TRBJ2-3; TRBD2 agrees at 13 bases. CDR1 and CDR2 from the germline V gene are SGHKS and YYEKEE (reference sequence). The CDR3 totals 16 residues. The junction had 8 bases not matched to a gene; V was cut back by 4 bases and J by 6 bases. The CDR3 coding sequence is TGTGCCAGCAGCCTAGGACTAGCGGGAGCGGGGGATACGCAGTATTTT. Residues: CASSLGLAGAGDTQYF.

CDR3 residues: CASSVGTGGASNTEAFF. CDR3 bases: TGTGCCAGCAGCGTAGGGACAGGGGGCGCGTCAAACACTGAAGCTTTCTTT. This chain links TRBV9 with TRBJ1-1; 11 bases agree with TRBD1. The length of the CDR3 is 17 residues. J was trimmed by 2 bases and V by 0 bases; bases with no gene match: 6. Per the germline V gene, CDR1 is SGDLS and CDR2 is YYNGEE.

The chain joins TRBV25-1 to TRBJ1-1, with 10 bases identical to TRBD1. Looked up from germline, CDR1 is MGHDK and CDR2 is SYGVNS. CDR3 length: 16 amino acids. V gave up 6 bases and J gave up 4 bases; unmatched junction bases: 11. The CDR3 spells CASRGDPGQGSTEAFF. The CDR3, as DNA: TGTGCCAGCAGGGGCGACCCGGGACAGGGGAGCACTGAAGCTTTCTTT.

The chain combines TRBV28 with TRBJ2-1, with TRBD1 matching 8 bases. With 4 bases clipped from V and 7 bases from J, the junction kept 12 bases outside the gene matches. The length of the CDR3 is 16 residues. Germline CDR1 is MDHEN and CDR2 is SYDVKM. The CDR3 DNA sequence: TGTGCCAGCAGTTCCCTCCTAGGACAGGGAAGGAATGAGCAGTTCTTC. The encoded protein is CASSSLLGQGRNEQFF.

CDR3 sequence reads: CASSLEGRGKDTGELFF. As DNA, the CDR3 is TGTGCCAGCAGCTTGGAAGGGAGAGGCAAAGACACCGGGGAGCTGTTTTTT. The rearrangement joins TRBV5-5 to TRBJ2-2, with a tentative D call TRBD2 (5 bases). The CDR3 contains 17 residues. Germline V gene sequence: CDR1 SGHKS, CDR2 YYEKEE (reference sequence). V was cut by 0 bases and J by 3 bases, with 15 bases left in between.

The rearrangement uses TRBV2 and TRBJ2-5, with 8 bases fitting TRBD1. The CDR3 loop spans 15 amino acids. Germline loops: CDR1 SNHLY, CDR2 FYNNEI. Trimming removed 8 bases from V and 5 bases from J; junction bases left unmatched: 13. CDR3 protein: CASSPDRVGTETQYF. CDR3 DNA: TGTGCCAGCTCCCCGGACAGGGTGGGGACGGAGACCCAGTACTTC.

The DNA for the CDR3 is TGTGCCAGCTCACCAAGTGGACAGGGGGGGATTACCTCCTACGAGCAGTACTTC. Encoded protein: CASSPSGQGGITSYEQYF. The V call is TRBV18, the J call TRBJ2-7; 10 bases agree with TRBD1. The V gene's germline CDR1 is KGHSH and CDR2 LQKENI. This CDR3 has 18 amino acids. After removal of 2 bases from V and 0 bases from J, the junction contained 10 bases not matched to a gene.

Here the CDR3 reads CASSLVRNTEAFF. The CDR3 DNA is TGTGCCAGCAGCTTAGTCAGGAACACTGAAGCTTTCTTT. This chain uses TRBV7-6 with TRBJ1-1; the D is unclear. Trimming shortened V by 1 base and J by 1 base, and 4 bases separated the two germline ends. The CDR3 covers 13 residues. Germline V CDR1 and CDR2: SGHVS, FNYEAQ.

This chain uses TRBV21-1 with TRBJ1-2. TRBV21-1 represents a pseudogene. This CDR3 comprises 15 residues. In nucleotides, the CDR3 is TGTGCCAGCGGCCTCTCGGGTGTTGGCTCCAATGGCTACACCTTC. Its protein product is CASGLSGVGSNGYTF.

Only one count was recorded for this clone. The chain links TRBV28 to TRBJ2-1; D gene unclear. The CDR3 runs 13 residues. Germline V gives CDR1 MDHEN, CDR2 SYDVKM. V dropped 9 bases and J dropped 0 bases, with 9 bases sitting between them. In nucleotides, the CDR3 is TGTGCCAGTAAGTTCAGCTCCTACAATGAGCAGTTCTTC. Its translation is CASKFSSYNEQFF.

This CDR3 reads CASSPGLARAEQFF. The CDR3 DNA reads as TGTGCCAGCAGCCCTGGACTAGCAAGGGCTGAGCAGTTCTTC. V is TRBV9 and J is TRBJ2-1, with 8 positions matching TRBD2. The CDR3 sequence is 14 residues long. Germline V gene sequence: CDR1 SGDLS, CDR2 YYNGEE. The V segment lost 4 bases and the J segment 9 bases; nucleotides outside the gene matches: 9.

The J gene is TRBJ1-2, the V gene TRBV5-4; 8 nucleotides agree with TRBD1. Germline CDR1 and CDR2: SGHNT and YYREEE (reference sequence). The V gene end was trimmed by 3 bases and the J gene end by 4 bases; junction bases not matched to a gene: 5. The CDR3 consists of 14 residues. The CDR3 sequence: CASSSTGVGYGYTF. The DNA of the CDR3 is TGTGCCAGCAGCTCGACAGGGGTCGGCTATGGCTACACCTTC.

V and J are TRBV15 and TRBJ1-1; D ambiguous. From germline, CDR1 is LNHNV and CDR2 YYDKDF (reference sequence). The CDR3 has 12 residues. V lost 4 bases and J lost 1, with 4 bases in between. The CDR3: CATSTGNTEAFF. As DNA, the CDR3 is TGTGCCACCAGCACCGGGAACACTGAAGCTTTCTTT.

The rearrangement uses TRBV7-9 and TRBJ2-2; unclear D gene. Trimming cost V 3 bases and J 6 bases, with 8 bases left between them. Germline V gene sequence: CDR1 SEHNR, CDR2 FQNEAQ (reference sequence). The CDR3 extends over 13 amino acids. The CDR3 DNA is TGTGCCAGCAGCTTTAGGAGCGCCGGGGAGCTGTTTTTT. Encoded protein: CASSFRSAGELFF.

The chain is built from TRBV7-3 and TRBJ1-1; TRBD1 matches at 8 bases. V shed 5 bases and J 4 bases; nucleotides not matched to a gene: 9. This CDR3 comprises 15 residues. CDR1 is SGHTA and CDR2 is FQGTGA in the germline V gene. CDR3 DNA sequence: TGTGCCAGCAGCCCAGGGACAGGCAGGGGCACTGAAGCTTTCTTT. Its protein is CASSPGTGRGTEAFF.

J is TRBJ2-7 and V is TRBV19; perhaps TRBD1 as D (6 bases). Deletions cut 5 bases from V and 6 bases from J, with 17 bases between. Germline-derived CDR1 and CDR2 are LNHDA and SQIVND (reference sequence). This CDR3 is built from 14 residues. The CDR3 bases are TGTGCCAGTAGTCAGATCCGGACAGTAGTCGAGCAGTACTTC. Protein sequence: CASSQIRTVVEQYF. Together with reference TRBV19 and TRBJ2-7, the CDR3 gives the full variable domain: DGGITQSPKYLFRKEGQNVTLSCEQNLNHDAMYWYRQDPGQGLRLIYYSQIVNDFQKGDIAEGYSVSREKKESFPLTVTSAQKNPTAFYLCASSQIRTVVEQYFGPGTRLTVT.

The chain employs TRBV28 and TRBJ2-7; 9 nucleotides line up with TRBD1. The germline CDR1 and CDR2 sequences are MDHEN and SYDVKM. The CDR3 sequence is 16 residues long. With V trimmed by 7 bases and J by 4 bases, 14 bases remained unmatched. The CDR3 DNA is TGTGCCAGCATCACCCGGACCGGGACAGGGAGATACGAGCAGTACTTC. It yields the protein CASITRTGTGRYEQYF.

V usage is TRBV5-8 and J usage is TRBJ2-6, with D possibly TRBD1 on 5 matching bases. The CDR3 has 16 amino acids. Germline V gene sequence: CDR1 SGHTS, CDR2 YDEGEE. Trimming cost V 1 base and J 2 bases, with 10 bases left between them. The CDR3 DNA reads TGTGCCAGCAGCTTGACAGGTACTACTGGGGCCAACGTCCTGACTTTC. This encodes CASSLTGTTGANVLTF. Supplemented by reference TRBV5-8 and TRBJ2-6, the full variable domain reads EAGVTQSPTHLIKTRGQQATLRCSPISGHTSVYWYQQALGLGLQFLLWYDEGEERNRGNFPPRFSGRQFPNYSSELNVNALELEDSALYLCASSLTGTTGANVLTFGAGSRLTVL.

This chain links TRBV18 with TRBJ1-1; D perhaps matches TRBD1 (5 bases). With 3 bases removed from V and 4 bases from J, the gap between germline ends came to 15 bases. This CDR3 is 15 amino acids long. Germline CDR1 KGHSH, CDR2 LQKENI. CDR3 in DNA: TGTGCCAGCTCACCCCACGGGGGGTTGGGCACTGAAGCTTTCTTT. It specifies CASSPHGGLGTEAFF.

The chain recombines TRBV28 with TRBJ1-5; the D gene is possibly TRBD1 (5 bases). The CDR3 is made up of 17 amino acids. Between the trimmed V and J ends, which lost 4 bases and 0 bases, there was a span of 16 bases. Germline-derived CDR1 and CDR2 are MDHEN and SYDVKM. CDR3 sequence reads: CASSSPPTVYSNQPQHF. Written as DNA, the CDR3 is TGTGCCAGCAGTTCCCCCCCGACAGTCTATAGCAATCAGCCCCAGCATTTT.

CDR3 sequence reads: CASSYEVGSSGEQYF. In nucleotides, the CDR3 is TGTGCCAGCAGTTACGAGGTCGGGAGTTCGGGAGAGCAGTACTTC. The V gene is TRBV6-2 or TRBV6-3, the J gene TRBJ2-7, with D possibly matching TRBD2 (6 bases). Germline lookup yields CDR1 MNHEY and CDR2 SVGEGT. The CDR3 loop spans 15 amino acids. The ends were cut back, 2 bases at V and 7 bases at J, with 18 bases in the middle.

This clone was recorded only once. This chain uses TRBV7-2 with TRBJ1-6, with 7 bases identical to TRBD1. CDR3 size: 15 residues. V dropped 1 base and J dropped 7; count of bases not matched to a gene: 4. The germline CDR1 and CDR2 sequences are SGHTA and FQGNSA. The CDR3 sequence is CASSLEGARNSPLHF. CDR3 coding DNA: TGTGCCAGCAGCTTAGAGGGGGCGCGGAATTCACCCCTCCACTTT. The full variable domain, its missing parts supplied by reference TRBV7-2 and TRBJ1-6, is GAGVSQSPSNKVTEKGKDVELRCDPISGHTALYWYRQSLGQGLEFLIYFQGNSAPDKSGLPSDRFSAERTGGSVSTLTIQRTQQEDSAVYLCASSLEGARNSPLHFGNGTRLTVT.

V is TRBV7-6 and J is TRBJ2-3, with D possibly matching TRBD2 (6 bases). Germline CDR1 SGHVS, CDR2 FNYEAQ. V was pared by 3 bases and J by 4 bases, with 17 bases between. The CDR3 covers 16 residues. In nucleotides, the CDR3 is TGTGCCAGCAGCTTCCGGATAGGGAGGAGCGCAGATACGCAGTATTTT. Translation: CASSFRIGRSADTQYF.

The chain has TRBV6-5 and TRBJ1-2, with a tentative D call TRBD1 (5 bases). Germline-derived CDR1 and CDR2 are MNHEY and SVGAGI. The CDR3 is 14 residues long. The V gene lost 3 bases and the J gene lost 3 bases, with 11 bases spanning the gap. This chain's CDR3 is CASSYGGKDYGYTF. The CDR3 DNA follows: TGTGCCAGCAGTTATGGGGGGAAGGACTATGGCTACACCTTC.

The chain carries TRBV18 and TRBJ1-2; D call uncertain. The CDR3 is 15 amino acids. Germline CDR1 is KGHSH and CDR2 is LQKENI. The V gene lost 3 bases and the J gene lost 6 bases, with 17 bases spanning the gap. The DNA for the CDR3 is TGTGCCAGCTCACCCTTGAGAGGGCAAGCGAATGGCTACACCTTC. Translating it yields CASSPLRGQANGYTF.

The chain carries TRBV6-2 or TRBV6-3 and TRBJ2-7, with a possible D match to TRBD1 (6 bases). The length of the CDR3 is 11 residues. Germline CDR1 and CDR2: MNHEY and SVGEGT. The V end was cut by 5 bases, the J end by 13 bases, with 15 bases between. CDR3 DNA sequence: TGTGCCAGCAGTCTGCCCCCGGACAGTTACTTC. Translation: CASSLPPDSYF.